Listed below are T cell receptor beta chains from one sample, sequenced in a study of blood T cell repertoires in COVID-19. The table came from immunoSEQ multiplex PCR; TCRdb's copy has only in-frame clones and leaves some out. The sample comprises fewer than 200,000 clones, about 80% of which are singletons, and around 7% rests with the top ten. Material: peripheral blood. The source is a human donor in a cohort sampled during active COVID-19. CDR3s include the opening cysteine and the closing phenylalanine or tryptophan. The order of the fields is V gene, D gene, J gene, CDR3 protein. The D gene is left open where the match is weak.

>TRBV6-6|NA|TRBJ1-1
CASSPGPGPRGAFF
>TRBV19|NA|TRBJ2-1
CASTTGSYNEQFF
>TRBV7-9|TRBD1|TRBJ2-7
CASSPGTGGNEQYF
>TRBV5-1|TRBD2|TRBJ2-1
CASSLGPLAGGYNEQFF
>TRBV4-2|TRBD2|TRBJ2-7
CASSRGLAGFSYEQYF
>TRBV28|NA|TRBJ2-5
CASSQETQYF
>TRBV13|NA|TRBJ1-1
CASSQGSTEAFF
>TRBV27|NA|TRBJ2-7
CASSQTVTYEQYF
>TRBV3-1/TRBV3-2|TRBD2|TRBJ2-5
CASSQSRLAGTLTQYF
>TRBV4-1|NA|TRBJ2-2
CASSQAFTGELFF
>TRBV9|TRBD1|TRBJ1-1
CASSLVTGGDAEAFF
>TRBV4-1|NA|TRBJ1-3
CASSQGSLAAGGSSGNTIYF
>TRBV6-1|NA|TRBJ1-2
CASSDSYGYTF
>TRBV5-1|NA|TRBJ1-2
CASSLGTDDGYTF
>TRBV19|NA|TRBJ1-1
CASSIQYTNTEAFF
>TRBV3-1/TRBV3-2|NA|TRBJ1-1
CASSQDSRELNAEAFF
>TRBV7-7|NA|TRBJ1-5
CASTRSDSYNQPQHF
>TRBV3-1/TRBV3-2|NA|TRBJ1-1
CASSGSGFEAFF
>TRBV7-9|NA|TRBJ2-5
CASSPRGASGYQETQYF
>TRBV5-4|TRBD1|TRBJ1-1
CASSSGQGATEAFF
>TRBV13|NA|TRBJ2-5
CASSLGGEETQYF
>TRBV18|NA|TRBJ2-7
CASSPRTGLTSYEQYF
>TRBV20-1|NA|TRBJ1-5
CSASYPGTYENQPQHF
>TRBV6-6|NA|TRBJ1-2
CASSDLTGGHGYTF
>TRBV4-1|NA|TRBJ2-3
CASSQPGVTQYF
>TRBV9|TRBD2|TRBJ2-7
CASSDGLADPYEQYF
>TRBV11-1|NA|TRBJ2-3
CASSLNVAHTDTQYF
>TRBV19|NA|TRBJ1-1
CASTQGSTEAFF
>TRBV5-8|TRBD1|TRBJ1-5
CASSLDRGRPQHF
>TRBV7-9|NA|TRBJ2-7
CASSLSSYEQYF
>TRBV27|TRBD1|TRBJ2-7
CASSPSTGKVSYEQYF
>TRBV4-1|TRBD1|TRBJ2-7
CASSQASTGQGEQYF
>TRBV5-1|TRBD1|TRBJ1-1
CASAPGQVGTEAFF
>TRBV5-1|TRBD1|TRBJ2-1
CASSLSETGSYNEQFF
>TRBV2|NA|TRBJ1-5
CASRPGEINQPQHF
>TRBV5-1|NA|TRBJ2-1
CASSPDESGYNEQFF
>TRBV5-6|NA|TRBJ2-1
CASSSTVPGYNEQFF
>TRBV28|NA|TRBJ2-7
CASIGDNYEQYF
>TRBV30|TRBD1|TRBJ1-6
CAWTGQGYSPLHF
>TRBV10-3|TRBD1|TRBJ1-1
CAIRNRGVAEAFF
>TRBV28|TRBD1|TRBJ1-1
CASWTGGTEAFF
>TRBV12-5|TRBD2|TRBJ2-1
CASGSPWGRDWDNEQFF
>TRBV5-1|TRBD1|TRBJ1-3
CASSTGTGTAIYF
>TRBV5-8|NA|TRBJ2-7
CASSPAYEQYF
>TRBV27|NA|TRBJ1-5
CASSPQGSNQPQHF
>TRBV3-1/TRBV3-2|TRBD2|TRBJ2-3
CASSLVPRGLAGERSTDTQYF
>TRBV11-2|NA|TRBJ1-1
CASSLAGTEAFF
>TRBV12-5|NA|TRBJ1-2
CASGLTPGGGHRSNYGYTF
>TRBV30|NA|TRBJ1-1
CAWSRGLSNTEAFF
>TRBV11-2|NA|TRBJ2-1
CASSHAEGTSYNEQFF
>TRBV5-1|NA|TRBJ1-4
CASSLDGGVNEKLFF
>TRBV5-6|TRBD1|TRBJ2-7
CASSSPGQGTYEQYF
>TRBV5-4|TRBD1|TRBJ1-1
CASSLDRGGTEAFF
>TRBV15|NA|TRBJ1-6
CATSSFNSPLHF
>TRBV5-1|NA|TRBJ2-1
CASRGDSFRSYNEQFF
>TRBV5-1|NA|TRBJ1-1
CASSFGGENTEAFF
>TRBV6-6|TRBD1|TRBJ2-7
CASDRGYLPYEQYF
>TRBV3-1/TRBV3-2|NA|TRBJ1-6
CASSQGEGSPLHF
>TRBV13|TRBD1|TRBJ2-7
CASSPGQGTYEQYF
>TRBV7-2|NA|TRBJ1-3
CASSLTGTPTLIAGNTIYF